This is a list of T cell receptor beta chains from one sample in a study of Ad26.COV2.S vaccination and SARS-CoV-2 variants. TCRdb keeps only in-frame clones here, not all; method: immunoSEQ multiplex PCR. The repertoire holds 380,000 or so clones, roughly 85% seen once, with around 7.3% in the top ten. The sample consisted of peripheral blood, taken in a trial of Ad26.COV2.S vaccine versus placebo. The source of these receptors is a person aged 18-60 years who received the Ad26.COV2.S COVID-19 vaccine or a placebo. Both conserved end residues are trimmed from each CDR3.

j_gene	v_gene	CDR3aa
TRBJ1-2	TRBV2	ASNPGGYGYT
TRBJ1-6	TRBV27	ASSRLTTGVNSPLH
TRBJ2-3	TRBV11-3	ASSPGHSTDTQY
TRBJ1-2	TRBV5-1	ASSMTTGGDYGYT
TRBJ1-4	TRBV12-5	ASGLNPGEKLF
TRBJ1-2	TRBV19	ASSTAMYGQGGSGYT
TRBJ2-5	TRBV7-9	ASSLVGSAQETQY
TRBJ1-4	TRBV6-5	ASSYGATNEKLF
TRBJ1-2	TRBV5-1	ASSLAWGSYT
TRBJ2-7	TRBV19	ASSIGQGRAYEQY